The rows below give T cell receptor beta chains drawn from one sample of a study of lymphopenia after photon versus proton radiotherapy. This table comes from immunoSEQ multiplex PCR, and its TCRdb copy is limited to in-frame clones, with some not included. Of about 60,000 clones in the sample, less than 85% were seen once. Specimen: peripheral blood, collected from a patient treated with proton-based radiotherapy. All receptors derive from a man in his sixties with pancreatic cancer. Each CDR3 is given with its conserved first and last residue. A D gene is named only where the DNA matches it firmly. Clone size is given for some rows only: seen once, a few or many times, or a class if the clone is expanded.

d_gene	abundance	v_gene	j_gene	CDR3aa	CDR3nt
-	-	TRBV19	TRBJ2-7	CASSRTGVGLSEQYF	TGTGCCAGTAGTCGTACAGGGGTGGGACTGAGTGAGCAGTACTTC
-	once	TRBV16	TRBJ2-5	CASSQSRGTQYF	TGTGCCAGCAGCCAATCCCGTGGGACCCAGTACTTC
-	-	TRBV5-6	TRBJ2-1	CASSRSGVSYNEQFF	TGTGCCAGCAGCCGGAGCGGAGTCTCCTACAATGAGCAGTTCTTC
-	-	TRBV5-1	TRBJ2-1	CASSLVPGNEQFF	TGCGCCAGCAGCTTGGTTCCAGGCAATGAGCAGTTCTTC
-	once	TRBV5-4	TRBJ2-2	CASSLARLNTGELFF	TGTGCCAGCAGCTTGGCTCGGCTGAACACCGGGGAGCTGTTTTTT
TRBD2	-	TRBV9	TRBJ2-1	CASSYLQTSGNEQFF	TGTGCCAGCAGCTACCTCCAGACTAGCGGGAATGAGCAGTTCTTC
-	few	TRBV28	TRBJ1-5	CASSGVFQPQHF	TGTGCCAGCAGTGGGGTATTCCAGCCCCAGCATTTT
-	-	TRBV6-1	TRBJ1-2	CASSEAGGRGYGYTF	TGTGCCAGCAGTGAAGCAGGGGGGCGCGGCTATGGCTACACCTTC
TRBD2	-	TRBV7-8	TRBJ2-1	CASSSRLASGNEQFF	TGTGCCAGCAGCTCAAGACTAGCTTCGGGCAATGAGCAGTTCTTC
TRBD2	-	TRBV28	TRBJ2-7	CASSFSSGVYEQYF	TGTGCCAGCAGTTTTTCTAGCGGGGTTTACGAGCAGTACTTC
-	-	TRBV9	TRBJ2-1	CASSVNGYNEQFF	TGTGCCAGCAGCGTAAATGGATACAATGAGCAGTTCTTC
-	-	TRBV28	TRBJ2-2	CASISKRQYTGELFF	TGTGCCAGCATCTCGAAACGGCAGTACACCGGGGAGCTGTTTTTT
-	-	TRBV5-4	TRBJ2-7	CASSLGGPKNSYEQYF	TGTGCCAGCAGCTTGGGCGGACCCAAAAACTCCTACGAGCAGTACTTC
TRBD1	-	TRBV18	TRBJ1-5	CASSPDRVDQPQHF	TGTGCCAGCTCACCAGACAGGGTGGATCAGCCCCAGCATTTT
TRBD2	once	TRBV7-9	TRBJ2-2	CASSQARPGLAGVGELFF	TGTGCCAGCAGCCAAGCCCGACCGGGACTAGCGGGAGTCGGGGAGCTGTTTTTT
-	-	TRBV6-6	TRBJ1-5	CASSPTVAPVWPQHF	TGTGCCAGCAGCCCCACAGTTGCCCCGGTGTGGCCCCAGCATTTT
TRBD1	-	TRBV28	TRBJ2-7	CASSTGQGVTYEQYF	TGTGCCAGCAGTACGGGACAGGGGGTCACCTACGAGCAGTACTTC
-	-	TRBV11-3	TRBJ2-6	CASRQGGASGANVLTF	TGTGCCAGCCGCCAGGGGGGGGCCTCTGGGGCCAACGTCCTGACTTTC
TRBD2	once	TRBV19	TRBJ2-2	CASSSSSRGGNTGELFF	TGTGCCAGTAGTTCCTCCTCACGGGGGGGCAACACCGGGGAGCTGTTTTTT
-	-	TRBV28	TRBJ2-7	CASSTDYEQYF	TGTGCCAGCAGTACGGACTACGAGCAGTACTTC
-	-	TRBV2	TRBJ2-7	CASSEGAPRDEQYF	TGTGCCAGCAGTGAGGGGGCGCCGAGGGACGAGCAGTACTTC
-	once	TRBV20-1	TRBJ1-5	CSASDEPQHF	TGCAGTGCTAGCGACGAGCCCCAGCATTTT
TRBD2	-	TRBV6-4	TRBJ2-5	CASSDSCGGPQETQYF	TGTGCCAGCAGCGACTCGTGCGGGGGTCCTCAAGAGACCCAGTACTTC
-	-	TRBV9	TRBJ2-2	CASSVSPTGELFF	TGTGCCAGCAGCGTATCTCCCACCGGGGAGCTGTTTTTT
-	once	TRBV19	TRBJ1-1	CASSIETANTEAFF	TGTGCCAGTAGTATAGAAACAGCAAACACTGAAGCTTTCTTT
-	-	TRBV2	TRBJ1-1	CASSPQGIHTEAFF	TGTGCCAGCAGTCCACAGGGTATTCACACTGAAGCTTTCTTT
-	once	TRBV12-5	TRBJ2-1	CASGGGFDEQFF	TGTGCTAGTGGGGGGGGTTTTGATGAGCAGTTCTTC
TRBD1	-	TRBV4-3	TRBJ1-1	CASSQTTGGTEAFF	TGCGCCAGCAGCCAAACCACAGGGGGCACTGAAGCTTTCTTT
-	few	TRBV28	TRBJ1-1	CASSWEVDTEAFF	TGTGCCAGCAGTTGGGAGGTGGACACTGAAGCTTTCTTT
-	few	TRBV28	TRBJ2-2	CASRWGRTGELFF	TGTGCCAGCAGATGGGGGCGCACCGGGGAGCTGTTTTTT
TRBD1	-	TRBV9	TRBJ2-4	CASSMTGGKNIQYF	TGTGCCAGCAGCATGACAGGGGGCAAAAACATTCAGTACTTC